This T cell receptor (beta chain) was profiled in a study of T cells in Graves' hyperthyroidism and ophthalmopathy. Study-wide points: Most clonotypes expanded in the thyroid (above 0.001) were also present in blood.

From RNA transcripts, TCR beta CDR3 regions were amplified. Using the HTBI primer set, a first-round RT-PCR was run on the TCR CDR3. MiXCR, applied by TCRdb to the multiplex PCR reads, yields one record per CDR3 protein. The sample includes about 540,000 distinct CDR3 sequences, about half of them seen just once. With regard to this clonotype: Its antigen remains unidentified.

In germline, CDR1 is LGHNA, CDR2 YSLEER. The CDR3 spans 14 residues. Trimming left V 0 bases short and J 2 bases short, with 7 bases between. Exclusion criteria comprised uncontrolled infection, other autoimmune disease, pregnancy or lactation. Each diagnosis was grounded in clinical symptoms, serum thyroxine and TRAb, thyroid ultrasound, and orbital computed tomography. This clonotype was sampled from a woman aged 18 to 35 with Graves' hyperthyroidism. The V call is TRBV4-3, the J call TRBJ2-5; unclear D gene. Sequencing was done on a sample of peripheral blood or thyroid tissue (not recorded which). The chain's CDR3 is CASSQEANQETQYF. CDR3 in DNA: TGCGCCAGCAGCCAAGAGGCAAATCAAGAGACCCAGTACTTC.